This TCR beta chain stems from a study of cytomegalovirus exposure and HLA in healthy donors. General study points: Upon later analysis, TCR association rates were observed to vary by HLA locus, being highest for DRB1 and lowest for HLA-C. Three chains tied to CMV proved CMV antigen-specific in vitro. About 87% or about 30% of the time was how often most TCR beta V segments were productive, according to an earlier analysis. In a later analysis, a genetic analysis reported fewer productive-TCR N-insertions in an Asian-associated ancestry cluster than the cohort average.

PCR was performed using 60 Vbeta and 13 Jbeta primers. Libraries were prepared by immunoSEQ multiplex PCR; TCRdb keeps only in-frame clonotypes and omits some of them. The table includes under 200,000 clones, approximately 84% detected once. With respect to this clone: What it binds is not known.

V lost 6 bases to trimming and J lost 4 bases; unmatched junction nucleotides: 6. The CDR3 runs 15 residues. Germline V gene data show CDR1 as SGHTA and CDR2 as FQGNSA. The sequenced sample was PBMCs. The receptor's source is a woman between 50 and 59 years old in good health and CMV-seropositive. The chain combines TRBV7-2 with TRBJ2-3, with 11 bases that match TRBD2. The CDR3 DNA is TGTGCCAGCAGTTTCAATAGCGGGGGGGCAGATACGCAGTATTTT. Translation gives CASSFNSGGADTQYF.